This entry concerns a single TCR beta chain. The sample belongs to a study of blood T cells in healthy people across ages. This CDR3 comprises 12 residues. The V and J ends lost 3 bases and 3 bases respectively, with 9 bases between them. In germline, CDR1 is DFQATT, CDR2 SNEGSKA (reference sequence). It was with a sample-barcoded 5' primer and a J-beta primer mix that a second PCR of about 7 to 12 cycles was run. In TCRdb, the 5' RACE reads were re-called with MiXCR into one record per CDR3 protein. This table holds almost 550,000 distinct CDR3 sequences, around 24% found once. These same records also appear under a second study, on T cells of mothers and their children.

The clonotype originates from a boy aged 5-17 years in good health. Sequencing was done on a sample of blood. The J gene is TRBJ2-7, the V gene TRBV20-1, with D possibly matching TRBD1 (6 bases). CDR3 region: CSAREDSYEQYF. DNA of the CDR3: TGCAGTGCTAGGGAGGACAGCTACGAGCAGTACTTC.